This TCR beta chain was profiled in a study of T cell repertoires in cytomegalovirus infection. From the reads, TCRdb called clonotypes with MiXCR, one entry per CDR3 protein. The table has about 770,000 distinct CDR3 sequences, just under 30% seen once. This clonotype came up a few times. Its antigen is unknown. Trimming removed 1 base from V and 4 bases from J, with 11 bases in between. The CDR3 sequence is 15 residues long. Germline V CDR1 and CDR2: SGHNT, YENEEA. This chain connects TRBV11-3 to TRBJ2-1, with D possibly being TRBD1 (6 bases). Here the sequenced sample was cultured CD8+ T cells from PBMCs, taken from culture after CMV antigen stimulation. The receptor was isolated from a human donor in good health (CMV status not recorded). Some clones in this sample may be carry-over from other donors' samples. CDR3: CASSLGPDRYNEQFF. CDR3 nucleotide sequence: TGTGCCAGCAGCTTAGGGCCAGACAGGTACAATGAGCAGTTCTTC.